This is a list of T cell receptor beta chains from one sample in a study of blood T cells in healthy people across ages. One entry per CDR3 protein, called by TCRdb with MiXCR from the 5' RACE reads. Among fewer than 2 million distinct CDR3 sequences, roughly two fifths were seen once, and the ten largest hold roughly 23%. The specimen sequenced was blood. These receptors all stem from a human donor in good health. Each CDR3 is given with its conserved first and last residue. The D gene is left open where the match is weak. A clone size is listed for some rows: how often the clone was seen (once, few, many), or a class if it is expanded.

TGTAGCGTCCTAGGTAAGGACGCGAACAACGAGCAGTACTTC	CSVLGKDANNEQYF	-	TRBV29-1	-	TRBJ2-7
TGTGCCAGCAGCTGGGGGAGGACAGGGATGGAGAACAATGAGCAGTTCTTC	CASSWGRTGMENNEQFF	-	TRBV11-3	TRBD1	TRBJ2-1
TGCAGCGTTGAAGATCTAGAGACAGGGGGCACCTATGGCTACACCTTC	CSVEDLETGGTYGYTF	-	TRBV29-1	TRBD1	TRBJ1-2
TGTGCCAGCAGCGTAGTTTTAGCGGAGGCCAACAATGAGCAGTTCTTC	CASSVVLAEANNEQFF	once	TRBV9	-	TRBJ2-1
TGTGCCAGTAGTCCCACGGACAGGGGTTTTGGCTACACCTTC	CASSPTDRGFGYTF	once	TRBV19	TRBD1	TRBJ1-2
TGTGCCAGCAGTGCCGCGGCAGGGGGCTTTTTCGAAGCTTTCTTT	CASSAAAGGFFEAFF	-	TRBV25-1	TRBD1	TRBJ1-1
TGTGCCTGCAGTTTAGTTTTCGCGACCGTATATGGCTACACCTTC	CACSLVFATVYGYTF	few	TRBV12-3/TRBV12-4	-	TRBJ1-2
TGTGCCAGCAGCCAAAGAACACGCGGGATGAGGAATGAGCAGTTCTTC	CASSQRTRGMRNEQFF	once	TRBV3-1	-	TRBJ2-1
TGTGCCAGCAGCGACAGACAGGGAAGCAATCAGCCCCAGCATTTT	CASSDRQGSNQPQHF	-	TRBV5-5	TRBD1	TRBJ1-5
TGTGCCAGCAGCCAAGACGCGACTAGCCATAATACGCAGTATTTT	CASSQDATSHNTQYF	few	TRBV3-1	TRBD2	TRBJ2-3
TGTGCCAGCAGTTACGATCTGGGTGCCTACGAGCAGTACTTC	CASSYDLGAYEQYF	few	TRBV6-2/TRBV6-3	-	TRBJ2-7
TGCAGTGCTAGCGGGCAGGTTAGCTCCTACAATGAGCAGTTCTTC	CSASGQVSSYNEQFF	-	TRBV20-1	-	TRBJ2-1
TGTGCCACCAGCAGAGGAGGGGGCACTAATGAAAAACTGTTTTTT	CATSRGGGTNEKLFF	-	TRBV15	TRBD1	TRBJ1-4
TGCAGTGCTAGTTTTTTGGAGGGGTTTCGCTCCTACAATGAGCAGTACTTC	CSASFLEGFRSYNEQYF	-	TRBV20-1	-	TRBJ2-7
TGCGCCAGCAGCCCCGAGTGGGGTCCTTTTGGCTACACCTTC	CASSPEWGPFGYTF	once	TRBV4-3	-	TRBJ1-2
TGTGCCAGCAGCTTAAGACTAGCGGGGGGCCAGGACGAGCAGTACTTC	CASSLRLAGGQDEQYF	few	TRBV7-3	TRBD2	TRBJ2-7
TGTGCCAGCAGTCCCCAGGGGGGCCATGGCTACACCTTC	CASSPQGGHGYTF	many	TRBV27	TRBD1	TRBJ1-2
TGTGCCAGCAGTTACTCGGGCCCATTTAATTCACCCCTCCACTTT	CASSYSGPFNSPLHF	-	TRBV6-6	-	TRBJ1-6
TGCGCCAGCAGCCTCACACAGGGGTTCAATGAGCAGTTCTTC	CASSLTQGFNEQFF	-	TRBV5-1	TRBD1	TRBJ2-1
TGCGCCAGCAGCCAAGATTCTGCGGGGGGACTATCCTACAATGAGCAGTTCTTC	CASSQDSAGGLSYNEQFF	-	TRBV4-3	TRBD2	TRBJ2-1
TGCGCCAGCAGCTTTACGGATTCTAACTATGGCTACACCTTC	CASSFTDSNYGYTF	once	TRBV5-1	-	TRBJ1-2
TGCAGTGCTAACAAGCGGAGCACAGATACGCAGTATTTT	CSANKRSTDTQYF	-	TRBV20-1	-	TRBJ2-3
TGCGCCAACAGCACAAGCTCTGGGGCCAACGTCCTGACTTTC	CANSTSSGANVLTF	few	TRBV5-1	-	TRBJ2-6
TGTGCCAGCAGTCTGGGGGCCCTTAGCGGGGGGCACTACAATGAGCAGTTCTTC	CASSLGALSGGHYNEQFF	-	TRBV4-2	TRBD2	TRBJ2-1
TGCAGTGCGCCGGACAGGGGGTTATTCGCAGATACGCAGTATTTT	CSAPDRGLFADTQYF	few	TRBV20-1	TRBD1	TRBJ2-3
TGCGCCAGCAGCCCTGTGGACACAGATACGCAGTATTTT	CASSPVDTDTQYF	-	TRBV4-3	-	TRBJ2-3
TGTGCCAGCAGCTCAGAGGGAACCACAGATACGCAGTATTTT	CASSSEGTTDTQYF	-	TRBV7-2	-	TRBJ2-3
TGTGCCAGCAGTTTAGGTACTGGCAGGTTGGCCAAAAACATTCAGTACTTC	CASSLGTGRLAKNIQYF	few	TRBV28	-	TRBJ2-4
TGTGCCACCAGTGGAATTTACCGGGACAGACCTTCGAACACCGGGGAGCTGTTTTTT	CATSGIYRDRPSNTGELFF	-	TRBV24-1	TRBD1	TRBJ2-2
TGTGCCAGCAGTGAAAGCAGTGGACAGTTTGATGGCTACACCTTC	CASSESSGQFDGYTF	once	TRBV2	-	TRBJ1-2
TGCGCCAGCAGCTTGGAGCTGACAGGGTTTTGGAACACTGAAGCTTTCTTT	CASSLELTGFWNTEAFF	-	TRBV5-1	TRBD1	TRBJ1-1
TGTGCCAGCAGTTACGGGACAGTGGGTGAAGCTTTCTTT	CASSYGTVGEAFF	-	TRBV6-5	TRBD1	TRBJ1-1
TGCAGTGCTAGGGGGGACAGGGAGGAGAACACTGAAGCTTTCTTT	CSARGDREENTEAFF	-	TRBV20-1	TRBD1	TRBJ1-1
TGTGCCAGCAGCGCCGAATCCCGGGACAGGGGGTTTCTTGGGGAGCTGTTTTTT	CASSAESRDRGFLGELFF	-	TRBV9	TRBD1	TRBJ2-2
TGCGCCAGCAGCTCGCAGGGGGCCTCCTACGAGCAGTACTTC	CASSSQGASYEQYF	many	TRBV5-1	TRBD1	TRBJ2-7
TGTGCCAGCAGCCAAGATATTCGACAGGGAATTGAAAACATTCAGTACTTC	CASSQDIRQGIENIQYF	few	TRBV4-2	TRBD1	TRBJ2-4
TGCAGCGCTTCCGGACTAGCGCCTTACACAGATACGCAGTATTTT	CSASGLAPYTDTQYF	many	TRBV29-1	TRBD2	TRBJ2-3
TGCAGCGGCCAGGAGGACACTGAAGCTTTCTTT	CSGQEDTEAFF	-	TRBV29-1	-	TRBJ1-1
TGTGCCAGCAGTTACAGCTACGGACGCGGCGAGCAGTACTTC	CASSYSYGRGEQYF	-	TRBV6-5	-	TRBJ2-7
TGTGCCAGCAGCTCTTCAGACCGGGAGACCCAGTACTTC	CASSSSDRETQYF	-	TRBV11-2	-	TRBJ2-5
TGCGCCAGCAGCGTTCAATCGACAGGAGGGTTTAACACTGAAGCTTTCTTT	CASSVQSTGGFNTEAFF	few	TRBV5-1	-	TRBJ1-1
TGTGCCAGCAGCTTACCTCTTTCTAGCGCCAAAAACATTCAGTACTTC	CASSLPLSSAKNIQYF	-	TRBV7-2	-	TRBJ2-4
TGTGCCAGCAGCTTATCCGCGGGGGGAAAACTGTTTTTT	CASSLSAGGKLFF	-	TRBV7-2	-	TRBJ1-4
TGTGCCAGCAGTGTCGAGAGCGGGGGGTCTTCCTACGAGCAGTACTTC	CASSVESGGSSYEQYF	-	TRBV6-4	TRBD2	TRBJ2-7
TGTGCCAGCAGCCCCGTCTCCTCCGGTACTCAGACCCAGTACTTC	CASSPVSSGTQTQYF	many	TRBV6-1	-	TRBJ2-5
TGTGCCAGCATTCGCAGCGGGGGGGAATACAATGAGCAGTTCTTC	CASIRSGGEYNEQFF	-	TRBV6-2/TRBV6-3	TRBD2	TRBJ2-1